Listed below are T cell receptor beta chains from one sample, sequenced in a study of blood T cell repertoires in COVID-19. Repertoires were generated with immunoSEQ multiplex PCR, while TCRdb's copy carries only in-frame clones and drops some. Seen here are approximately 300,000 clones, about 90% observed once, and the top ten hold about 5.4%. The sequenced material came from PBMCs or T cells enriched from blood (not recorded which). The receptor source for this set is a woman aged 25 to 45 who had recovered from COVID-19. Both conserved end residues are part of each CDR3. The D gene is left open where the match is weak. Size is omitted from some rows. Given values are once, few, many or a class for expanded clones.

d_gene: NA; v_gene: TRBV7-7; len: 15; abundance: NA; j_gene: TRBJ2-5; CDR3aa: CASSLTLGRGETQYF; CDR3nt: TGTGCTAGCAGCTTGACGTTGGGCCGCGGGGAGACCCAGTACTTC
d_gene: TRBD2; v_gene: TRBV3-1/TRBV3-2; len: 20; abundance: few; j_gene: TRBJ2-4; CDR3aa: CASSQATSGGSVLAKNIQYF; CDR3nt: TGTGCCAGCAGCCAAGCGACTAGCGGGGGCTCGGTCTTAGCCAAAAACATTCAGTACTTC
d_gene: NA; v_gene: TRBV11-3; len: 13; abundance: NA; j_gene: TRBJ1-1; CDR3aa: CASSPGVSTEAFF; CDR3nt: TGTGCCAGCAGCCCAGGGGTGAGCACTGAAGCTTTCTTT
d_gene: TRBD1; v_gene: TRBV18; len: 14; abundance: NA; j_gene: TRBJ2-1; CDR3aa: CASSPSTGENEQFF; CDR3nt: TGTGCCAGCTCACCCTCGACAGGGGAGAATGAGCAGTTCTTC
d_gene: NA; v_gene: TRBV18; len: 18; abundance: once; j_gene: TRBJ2-3; CDR3aa: CASSPVTSSTPSTDTQYF; CDR3nt: TGTGCCAGCTCACCCGTAACGTCGAGTACCCCTAGCACAGATACGCAGTATTTT
d_gene: NA; v_gene: TRBV19; len: 15; abundance: once; j_gene: TRBJ2-1; CDR3aa: CASTNRGSPYNEQFF; CDR3nt: TGTGCCAGTACCAATAGGGGTTCACCCTACAATGAGCAGTTCTTC
d_gene: TRBD1; v_gene: TRBV5-8; len: 15; abundance: few; j_gene: TRBJ1-1; CDR3aa: CASSLADREWTEAFF; CDR3nt: TGTGCCAGCAGCTTGGCAGACAGGGAATGGACTGAAGCTTTCTTT
d_gene: NA; v_gene: TRBV7-3; len: 12; abundance: NA; j_gene: TRBJ2-2; CDR3aa: CASSTFTGELFF; CDR3nt: TGTGCCAGCAGCACTTTTACCGGGGAGCTGTTTTTT
d_gene: NA; v_gene: TRBV19; len: 14; abundance: NA; j_gene: TRBJ2-7; CDR3aa: CASSIRQSSYEQYF; CDR3nt: TGTGCCAGTAGTATTCGACAGAGCTCCTACGAGCAGTACTTC
d_gene: NA; v_gene: TRBV20-1; len: 11; abundance: NA; j_gene: TRBJ2-5; CDR3aa: CSAGLKETQYF; CDR3nt: TGCAGTGCTGGGCTAAAAGAGACCCAGTACTTC
d_gene: NA; v_gene: TRBV10-1; len: 20; abundance: NA; j_gene: TRBJ1-1; CDR3aa: CASQPDRSLEGWGLNTEAFF; CDR3nt: TGCGCCAGCCAACCGGACAGATCTCTTGAGGGATGGGGTTTGAACACTGAAGCTTTCTTT
d_gene: NA; v_gene: TRBV30; len: 16; abundance: NA; j_gene: TRBJ2-6; CDR3aa: CAWSDLVGAGANVLTF; CDR3nt: TGTGCCTGGAGTGATTTGGTGGGCGCTGGGGCCAACGTCCTGACTTTC
d_gene: NA; v_gene: TRBV6-4; len: 15; abundance: many; j_gene: TRBJ1-2; CDR3aa: CASSDTPQGVDGYTF; CDR3nt: TGTGCCAGCAGTGACACCCCACAGGGTGTGGATGGCTACACCTTC
d_gene: TRBD2; v_gene: TRBV20-1; len: 13; abundance: NA; j_gene: TRBJ2-5; CDR3aa: CSASLRGEETQYF; CDR3nt: TGCAGTGCTAGTTTGCGGGGGGAAGAGACCCAGTACTTC
d_gene: NA; v_gene: TRBV9; len: 17; abundance: NA; j_gene: TRBJ1-3; CDR3aa: CASSQAPDSTSGNTIYF; CDR3nt: TGTGCCAGCAGCCAGGCCCCCGACAGCACCTCTGGAAACACCATATATTTT
d_gene: TRBD1; v_gene: TRBV27; len: 14; abundance: few; j_gene: TRBJ1-2; CDR3aa: CASGHRDSPYGYTF; CDR3nt: TGTGCCAGCGGGCACCGGGACAGCCCCTATGGCTACACCTTC
d_gene: TRBD1; v_gene: TRBV4-3; len: 14; abundance: NA; j_gene: TRBJ1-6; CDR3aa: CASSWTGLSSPLHF; CDR3nt: TGCGCCAGCAGCTGGACAGGGCTAAGTTCACCCCTCCACTTT
d_gene: NA; v_gene: TRBV15; len: 14; abundance: NA; j_gene: TRBJ1-5; CDR3aa: CATSIYGLDQPQHF; CDR3nt: TGTGCCACCAGCATCTATGGTCTAGATCAGCCCCAGCATTTT
d_gene: TRBD1; v_gene: TRBV29-1; len: 12; abundance: NA; j_gene: TRBJ1-2; CDR3aa: CSVGQGLYGYTF; CDR3nt: TGCAGCGTTGGACAGGGACTCTATGGCTACACCTTC
d_gene: NA; v_gene: TRBV30; len: 13; abundance: NA; j_gene: TRBJ1-5; CDR3aa: CAWSGQGGQPQHF; CDR3nt: TGTGCCTGGAGCGGCCAGGGCGGACAGCCCCAGCATTTT
d_gene: NA; v_gene: TRBV19; len: 14; abundance: NA; j_gene: TRBJ1-2; CDR3aa: CASSRIGQSYGYTF; CDR3nt: TGTGCCAGTAGCCGGATCGGACAGAGCTATGGCTACACCTTC
d_gene: TRBD1; v_gene: TRBV19; len: 13; abundance: NA; j_gene: TRBJ1-5; CDR3aa: CASSARDSLTQHF; CDR3nt: TGTGCCAGTAGTGCTAGGGACAGCCTCACCCAGCATTTT